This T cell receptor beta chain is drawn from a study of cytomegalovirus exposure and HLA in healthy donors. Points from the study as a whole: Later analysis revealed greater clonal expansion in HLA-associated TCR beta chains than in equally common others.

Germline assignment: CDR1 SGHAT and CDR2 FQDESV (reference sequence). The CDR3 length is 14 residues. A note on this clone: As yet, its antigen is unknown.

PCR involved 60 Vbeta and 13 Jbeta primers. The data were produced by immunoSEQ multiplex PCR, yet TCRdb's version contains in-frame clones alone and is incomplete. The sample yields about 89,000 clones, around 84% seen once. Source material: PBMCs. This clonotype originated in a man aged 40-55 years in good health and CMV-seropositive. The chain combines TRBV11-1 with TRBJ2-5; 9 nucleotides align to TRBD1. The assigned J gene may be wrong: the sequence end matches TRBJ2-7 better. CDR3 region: CASSIRDRVHEQYF. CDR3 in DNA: TGTGCCAGCAGCATTCGGGACAGGGTCCACGAGCAGTACTTC.